This T cell receptor beta chain was identified in a study of OX40 agonist ivuxolimab in advanced cancers. On the study more broadly: With a range of roughly 20 to 90, age averaged approximately 60 years, and 65% to 90% were male.

V lost 7 bases to trimming and J lost 0 bases; unmatched junction nucleotides: 16. The CDR3 length is 18 residues. CDR1 is SGHKS, CDR2 YYEKEE, per germline (reference sequence). Clones were read by immunoSEQ multiplex PCR, and TCRdb kept only the in-frame ones, dropping some. The repertoire consists of roughly 14,000 clones, with around 76% occurring once and the leading ten covering around 32%. This receptor was taken from an adult with an advanced solid tumor such as melanoma, head and neck, liver or kidney cancer. Sequenced material: CD4+ or CD8+ T cells sorted from blood, taken in a trial of the OX40 agonist ivuxolimab. The V gene is TRBV5-5, the J gene TRBJ1-5; the match to TRBD1 covers 7 bases. CDR3: CASGLTGQRSYSNQPQHF. CDR3 DNA sequence: TGTGCCAGCGGTTTAACGGGACAGAGATCTTATAGCAATCAGCCCCAGCATTTT.